The sequence of this T cell receptor (beta chain) was determined in a study of OX40 agonist ivuxolimab in advanced cancers. Study at large: Eligibility rules accepted prior anti-PD-1, anti-PD-L1 or anti-CTLA-4 therapy, and roughly 42% had some.

Autoimmune disease history or systemic immunosuppression led to patients being barred. About this clone itself: Antigen: not known.

Germline assignment: CDR1 SNHLY and CDR2 FYNNEI. The CDR3 is 15 amino acids. Between the trimmed V and J ends, which lost 8 bases and 0 bases, there was a span of 14 bases. Measured with immunoSEQ multiplex PCR; TCRdb has only the in-frame clones, and not every one. Seen here are some 77,000 clones, around 85% observed once, and the top ten hold around 2.1%. Study results and caveats: Relative to CD4+ cells, CD8+ T cells on average had more expanded clones.

The chain employs TRBV2 and TRBJ1-3; a weak D match, TRBD1 (5 bases). This material consisted of CD4+ or CD8+ T cells sorted from blood, taken in a trial of the OX40 agonist ivuxolimab. This TCR derives from an adult with an advanced solid tumor such as melanoma, head and neck, liver or kidney cancer. The CDR3 DNA reads as TGTGCCAGCCTACGGGACTCGCGCTCTGGAAACACCATATATTTT. Translation gives CASLRDSRSGNTIYF.